This T cell receptor beta chain was found in a study of shared T cell receptors in the human thymus. Method: immunoSEQ multiplex PCR; TCRdb's copy keeps in-frame clones and lacks some. The table records about 730,000 clones, 70% to 90% of them present only once. The data were also submitted as part of a second study, on human thymus T cells. This second study notes: All donors were healthy Finnish infants who were undergoing corrective surgery to treat congenital heart defects. Use of V and J genes seemed skewed within the thymic and blood repertoires.

This sequence originates from a girl under three years old with a congenital heart defect. Sequencing input: thymocytes.

DNA for the CDR3: TGTGCCAGCAGTTACTTACCCGACAGGGGGCGCCCGGACACCGGGGAGCTGTTTTTT. It specifies CASSYLPDRGRPDTGELFF. This rearrangement joins TRBV27 to TRBJ2-2, with 10 bases matching TRBD1. Germline assignment: CDR1 MNHEY and CDR2 SMNVEV (reference sequence). The CDR3 runs to 19 residues. V was pared by 4 bases and J by 3 bases, with 14 bases of the junction left unmatched.